The text below deals with one T cell receptor beta chain. Data came from immunoSEQ multiplex PCR; TCRdb stores just in-frame clones and leaves some out. The sample includes fewer than 70,000 clones, 92% of them seen just once. This record comes from a study of T cell changes during pregnancy in multiple sclerosis. V lost 7 bases and J 0 bases, leaving 7 bases between the germline ends. The length of the CDR3 is 13 residues. Germline loops: CDR1 SNHLY, CDR2 FYNNEI. This specimen was peripheral blood, taken in the second trimester of pregnancy. This TCR came from a female donor in good health, enrolled as a control in a pregnancy study. This chain uses TRBV2 with TRBJ1-3; D remains ambiguous. CDR3 protein: CASTMSSGNTIYF. For the CDR3, the DNA is TGTGCCAGCACAATGAGCTCTGGAAACACCATATATTTT.